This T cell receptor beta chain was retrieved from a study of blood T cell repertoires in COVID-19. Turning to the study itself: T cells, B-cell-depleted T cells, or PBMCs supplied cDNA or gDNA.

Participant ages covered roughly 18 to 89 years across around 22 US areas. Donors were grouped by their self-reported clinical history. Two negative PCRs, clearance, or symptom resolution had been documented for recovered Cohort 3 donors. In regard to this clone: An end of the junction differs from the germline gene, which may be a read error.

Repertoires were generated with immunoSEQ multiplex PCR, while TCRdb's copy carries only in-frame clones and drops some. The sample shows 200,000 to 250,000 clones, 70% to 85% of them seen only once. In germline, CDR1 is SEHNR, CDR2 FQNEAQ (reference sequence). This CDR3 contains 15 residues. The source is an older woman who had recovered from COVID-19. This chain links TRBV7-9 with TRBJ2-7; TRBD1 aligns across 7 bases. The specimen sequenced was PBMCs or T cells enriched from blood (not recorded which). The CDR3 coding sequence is TGTGCCAGCAGATTAGGGGGCGCCAGCTCCTACGAGCAGTACTTC. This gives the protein CASRLGGASSYEQYF.